Each of the 27 T cell receptor beta chains below was sequenced from the same sample in a study of monozygotic twins with inflammatory bowel disease. TCRdb reprocessed the 5' RACE reads; each CDR3 protein has one entry and no DNA is given. In total, the table holds around 220,000 distinct CDR3 sequences. The sequencing sample was made of blood. Source of these receptors: a human donor with ulcerative colitis or Crohn's disease, or a healthy co-twin of an affected twin (not recorded which).

The CDR3 sequence is CRASFSGTSGRNEQFF. The rearrangement uses TRBV20-1 and TRBJ2-1; TCRdb proposes TRBD2, but this gene call is untestable without DNA. The length of the CDR3 is 16 residues. Germline V gives CDR1 DFQATT, CDR2 SNEGSKA (reference sequence).

This CDR3 is CASSQLLGTVNTEAFF. The chain recombines TRBV4-1 with TRBJ1-1; TCRdb's D gene call, TRBD1, goes unchecked for lack of DNA. Per the germline V gene, CDR1 is MGHRA and CDR2 is YSYEKL. The CDR3 has 16 residues.

The chain uses TRBV9 and TRBJ2-7; TCRdb lists TRBD1, though no DNA is available to test this call. CDR1 and CDR2 (germline): SGDLS, YYNGEE. The CDR3 runs 15 residues. CDR3 protein: CASSPGTGISYEQYF.

The CDR3 loop is CASSYSLANGHTEAFF. The V call is TRBV6-5, the J call TRBJ1-1. Germline CDR1 MNHEY, CDR2 SVGAGI. The CDR3 is 16 residues long.

V usage is TRBV12-3 or TRBV12-4 and J usage is TRBJ1-2. The CDR3 is 15 residues long. CDR3 residues: CASRRGESRSYGYTF.

The rearrangement uses TRBV12-3 or TRBV12-4 and TRBJ1-2; TCRdb returns TRBD1, unconfirmable since there is no DNA. The CDR3 runs to 15 residues. CDR3 sequence: CASSHDRTTNYGYTF.

The CDR3 protein is CASSFRGSGYTF. V gene TRBV6-5 combines with J gene TRBJ1-2; TCRdb's D gene call, TRBD1, goes unchecked for lack of DNA. The length of the CDR3 is 12 residues. The germline V gene encodes CDR1 MNHEY and CDR2 SVGAGI.

This chain joins TRBV19 and TRBJ2-1; TCRdb lists TRBD1, though no DNA is available to test this call. Looked up from germline, CDR1 is LNHDA and CDR2 is SQIVND (reference sequence). The CDR3 is 15 residues long. The chain's CDR3 is CASVPGQGFYNEQFF.

The chain is built from TRBV29-1 and TRBJ2-1. Germline V gene lookup returns CDR1 SQVTM and CDR2 ANQGSEA. The CDR3 loop spans 12 amino acids. This chain's CDR3 is CSGGVMDNEQFF.

The chain carries TRBV18 and TRBJ2-5; checking the TCRdb D call of TRBD1 is not possible without DNA. Germline V gene data show CDR1 as KGHSH and CDR2 as LQKENI. The CDR3 is 15 residues long. The chain's CDR3 is CASSPVTGIQETQYF.

The V call is TRBV7-6, the J call TRBJ2-3; TCRdb calls TRBD2, which cannot be checked without DNA. CDR3 length equals 16 residues. Germline V gene data show CDR1 as SGHVS and CDR2 as FNYEAQ. CDR3 in amino acids: CASSLEPSGVTDTQYF. The full variable domain, rest sourced from reference TRBV7-6 and TRBJ2-3, is GAGVSQSPRYKVTKRGQDVALRCDPISGHVSLYWYRQALGQGPEFLTYFNYEAQQDKSGLPNDRFSAERPEGSISTLTIQRTEQRDSAMYRCASSLEPSGVTDTQYFGPGTRLTVL.

J is TRBJ1-4 and V is TRBV6-5. The CDR3 contains 15 residues. Germline loops: CDR1 MNHEY, CDR2 SVGAGI. CDR3 in amino acids: CASSYFGSLPEKLFF.

The rearrangement joins TRBV5-6 to TRBJ1-4; as DNA is missing, the TRBD1 call by TCRdb cannot be tested. CDR1 is SGHDT, CDR2 YYEEEE, per germline. The CDR3 consists of 16 residues. CDR3: CASTGQGLGRNEKLFF.

This chain joins TRBV6-2 or TRBV6-3 and TRBJ1-2; the TCRdb call, TRBD1, lacks DNA for checking. The CDR3 is 15 residues long. CDR1 and CDR2 from the germline V gene are MNHEY and SVGEGT. The CDR3 is CATASGTGGYYGYTF.

V gene TRBV10-3 combines with J gene TRBJ2-7; the TRBD1 assignment by TCRdb is unverifiable without DNA. Looked up from germline, CDR1 is ENHRY and CDR2 is SYGVKD. The length of the CDR3 is 15 residues. This CDR3 reads CAISTSDRGITEQYF.

V usage is TRBV7-9 and J usage is TRBJ2-1; TCRdb designates TRBD2, a call that cannot be tested without DNA. Germline CDR1 is SEHNR and CDR2 is FQNEAQ (reference sequence). The CDR3 runs 14 residues. This chain's CDR3 is CASSLVGGPGGQFF. Drawing the rest from reference TRBV7-9 and TRBJ2-1, the complete variable domain is DTGVSQNPRHKITKRGQNVTFRCDPISEHNRLYWYRQTLGQGPEFLTYFQNEAQLEKSRLLSDRFSAERPKGSFSTLEIQRTEQGDSAMYLCASSLVGGPGGQFFGPGTRLTVL.

The J gene is TRBJ1-5, the V gene TRBV7-9; the D call from TCRdb, TRBD1, cannot be confirmed without DNA. In germline, CDR1 is SEHNR, CDR2 FQNEAQ (reference sequence). CDR3 length: 16 residues. This chain's CDR3 is CASSRGGGSGDQPQHF.

The V gene is TRBV20-1, the J gene TRBJ2-1. The CDR3 length is 12 residues. Germline V gene lookup returns CDR1 DFQATT and CDR2 SNEGSKA (reference sequence). The CDR3 sequence is CSARGVRNEQFF.

This chain joins TRBV6-1 and TRBJ1-5. CDR3 size: 12 residues. Germline loops: CDR1 MNHNS, CDR2 SASEGT. CDR3 amino acids: CASRDPIQPQHF.

The chain uses TRBV5-1 and TRBJ1-1; TCRdb selects TRBD1, and the lack of DNA leaves this call unchecked. CDR1 SGHRS and CDR2 YFSETQ come from the germline V gene. CDR3 length equals 14 residues. CDR3 protein: CASSQGTANTEAFF.

The V and J genes are TRBV4-1 and TRBJ1-1. CDR3 length: 15 residues. CDR1 and CDR2 from the germline V gene are MGHRA and YSYEKL. The CDR3 sequence is CASSQEWRANTEAFF.

The chain employs TRBV7-2 and TRBJ1-1; absent DNA, TCRdb's TRBD1 call cannot be checked. Germline assignment: CDR1 SGHTA and CDR2 FQGNSA. The CDR3 sequence is 14 residues long. The CDR3 sequence is CAIGTTDLNTEAFF.

The chain combines TRBV7-2 with TRBJ2-7; checking the TCRdb D call of TRBD1 is not possible without DNA. Germline lookup yields CDR1 SGHTA and CDR2 FQGNSA. The length of the CDR3 is 14 residues. CDR3 protein: CASSSQTGAYEQYF.

This rearrangement joins TRBV7-3 to TRBJ2-1; the TCRdb D gene call, TRBD2, has no DNA to confirm it. The CDR3 totals 17 residues. The germline V gene encodes CDR1 SGHTA and CDR2 FQGTGA. CDR3 residues: CASSLYGLAGGYNEQFF. The complete variable domain, with remaining parts taken from reference TRBV7-3 and TRBJ2-1, reads GAGVSQTPSNKVTEKGKYVELRCDPISGHTALYWYRQSLGQGPEFLIYFQGTGAADDSGLPNDRFFAVRPEGSVSTLKIQRTERGDSAVYLCASSLYGLAGGYNEQFFGPGTRLTVL.

The rearrangement joins TRBV14 to TRBJ2-7. The CDR3 is made up of 11 amino acids. Per the germline V gene, CDR1 is SGHDN and CDR2 is FVKESK. CDR3 in amino acids: CASSKTYEQYF.

This chain links TRBV7-9 with TRBJ2-1. The germline V gene has CDR1 SEHNR and CDR2 FQNEAQ (reference sequence). The CDR3 sequence is 14 residues long. The CDR3 spells CASSLRQIYNEQFF. Based on the CDR3 plus reference TRBV7-9 and TRBJ2-1, the full variable domain is DTGVSQNPRHKITKRGQNVTFRCDPISEHNRLYWYRQTLGQGPEFLTYFQNEAQLEKSRLLSDRFSAERPKGSFSTLEIQRTEQGDSAMYLCASSLRQIYNEQFFGPGTRLTVL.

CDR3: CASSSEGRYGYTF. This rearrangement joins TRBV7-9 to TRBJ1-2. Germline V gene data show CDR1 as SEHNR and CDR2 as FQNEAQ (reference sequence). CDR3 length: 13 residues.